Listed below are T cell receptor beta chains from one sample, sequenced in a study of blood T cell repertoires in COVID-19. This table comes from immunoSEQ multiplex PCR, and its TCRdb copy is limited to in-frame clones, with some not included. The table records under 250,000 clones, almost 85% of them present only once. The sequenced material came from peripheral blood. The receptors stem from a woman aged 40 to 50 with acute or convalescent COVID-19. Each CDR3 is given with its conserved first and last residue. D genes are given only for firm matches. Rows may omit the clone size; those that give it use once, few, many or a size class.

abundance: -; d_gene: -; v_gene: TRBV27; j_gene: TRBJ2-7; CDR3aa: CASSLLGTRSSYEQYF; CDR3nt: TGTGCCAGCAGTTTACTTGGGACACGGAGCTCCTACGAGCAGTACTTC
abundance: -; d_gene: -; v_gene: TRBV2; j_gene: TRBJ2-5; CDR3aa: CASSLGLQETQYF; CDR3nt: TGTGCCAGCAGTTTGGGACTTCAAGAGACCCAGTACTTC
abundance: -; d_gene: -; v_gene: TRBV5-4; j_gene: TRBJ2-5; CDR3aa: CASSLALSTETQYF; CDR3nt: TGTGCCAGCAGCTTGGCACTATCCACAGAGACCCAGTACTTC
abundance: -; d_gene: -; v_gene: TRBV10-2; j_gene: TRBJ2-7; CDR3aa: CASSESPQGRPYEQYF; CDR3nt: TGCGCCAGCAGTGAGTCCCCCCAGGGCAGACCCTACGAGCAGTACTTC
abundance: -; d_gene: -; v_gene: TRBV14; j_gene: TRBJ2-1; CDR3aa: CASSQVGLEKYNEQFF; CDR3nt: TGTGCCAGCAGCCAAGTAGGACTCGAGAAGTACAATGAGCAGTTCTTC
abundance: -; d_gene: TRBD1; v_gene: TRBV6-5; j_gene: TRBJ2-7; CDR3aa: CASSYGQGPYEQYF; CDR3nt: TGTGCCAGCAGTTACGGACAGGGCCCCTACGAGCAGTACTTC
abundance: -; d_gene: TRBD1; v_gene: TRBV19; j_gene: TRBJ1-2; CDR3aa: CASSITHRDSSYGYTF; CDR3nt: TGTGCCAGTAGTATCACCCATCGGGACAGCTCCTATGGCTACACCTTC
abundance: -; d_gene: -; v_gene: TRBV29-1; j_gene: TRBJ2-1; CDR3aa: CSVGSRQSNKIYNEQFF; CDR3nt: TGCAGCGTTGGGTCCCGACAGAGTAATAAGATCTACAATGAGCAGTTCTTC
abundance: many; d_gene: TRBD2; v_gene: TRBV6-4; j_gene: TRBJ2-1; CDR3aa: CASSSGLAGNEQFF; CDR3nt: TGTGCCAGCAGTTCGGGACTAGCGGGTAATGAGCAGTTCTTC
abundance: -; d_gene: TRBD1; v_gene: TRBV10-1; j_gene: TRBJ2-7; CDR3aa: CASSDQDRVSYEQYF; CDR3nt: TGCGCCAGCAGTGACCAGGACAGGGTCTCCTACGAGCAGTACTTC
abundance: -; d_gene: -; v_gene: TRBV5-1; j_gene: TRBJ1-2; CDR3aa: CASSPGSTRANYGYTF; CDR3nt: TGCGCCAGCAGCCCTGGGAGTACCCGAGCTAACTATGGCTACACCTTC
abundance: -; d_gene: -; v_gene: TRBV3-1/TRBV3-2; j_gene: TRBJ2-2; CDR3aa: CASSPIRGTGELFF; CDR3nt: TGTGCCAGCAGCCCGATAAGGGGCACCGGGGAGCTGTTTTTT
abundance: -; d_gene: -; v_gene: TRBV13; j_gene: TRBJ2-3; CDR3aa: CASSFGTPNQYF; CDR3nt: TGTGCCAGCAGCTTCGGGACTCCCAACCAGTATTTT
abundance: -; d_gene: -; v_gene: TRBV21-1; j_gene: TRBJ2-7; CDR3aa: CASSKGCPMAGETVSYEQYF; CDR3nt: TGTGCCAGCAGCAAAGGATGCCCTATGGCGGGGGAAACGGTATCCTACGAGCAGTACTTC
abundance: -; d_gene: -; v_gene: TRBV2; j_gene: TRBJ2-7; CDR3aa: CASSDSYEQYF; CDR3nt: TGTGCCAGCTCAGACAGCTACGAGCAGTACTTC
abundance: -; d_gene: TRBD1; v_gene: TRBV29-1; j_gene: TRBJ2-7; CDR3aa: CSVGQGPPPYEQYF; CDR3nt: TGCAGCGTGGGACAGGGGCCCCCTCCCTACGAGCAGTACTTC
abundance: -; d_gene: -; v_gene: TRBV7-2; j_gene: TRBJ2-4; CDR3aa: CASSETGNIQYF; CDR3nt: TGTGCCAGCAGCGAAACAGGGAACATTCAGTACTTC
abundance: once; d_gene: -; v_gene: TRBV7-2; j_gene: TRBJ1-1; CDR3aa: CASSRNIWGESRPDTEAFF; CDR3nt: TGTGCCAGCAGCCGGAACATCTGGGGGGAATCCAGGCCTGACACTGAAGCTTTCTTT
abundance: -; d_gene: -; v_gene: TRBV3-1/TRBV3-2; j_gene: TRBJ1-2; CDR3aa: CASSQVMREEYYGYTF; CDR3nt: TGTGCCAGCAGCCAAGTAATGAGGGAGGAGTACTATGGCTACACCTTC